This entry concerns a single T cell receptor beta chain. Its antigen is still unknown. This entry belongs to a study of T-cell reconstitution after alpha-beta-depleted transplantation in children. Study conclusions and caveats: Some patients showed high day-60 TCRbeta diversity, which derived from surviving recipient T cells and thymic progenitors. Newly produced T cells mostly provided counts and TCRbeta diversity after one year, as hyperexpanded clones declined.

A library of TCRbeta sequences, prepared with unique molecular identifiers, was generated. TCRdb itself ran the PCR reads through MiXCR, one entry per CDR3 protein. The sample lists 200,000 to 300,000 distinct CDR3 sequences, under 30% occurring once. Germline CDR1 reads SGHRS; CDR2 reads YFSETQ. V shed 0 bases and J 5 bases; nucleotides not matched to a gene: 6. The CDR3 runs to 15 residues. J is TRBJ2-7 and V is TRBV5-1, with 9 bases lining up with TRBD1. This sequence originates from a girl aged 2 to 9 with Fanconi anemia, due to receive a stem cell transplant. The sequencing used PBMCs, collected before TCRalphabeta/CD19-depleted stem cell transplant. CDR3 amino acids: CASSLAPGQGDEQYF. In nucleotides, the CDR3 is TGCGCCAGCAGCTTGGCCCCGGGACAGGGTGACGAGCAGTACTTC.